The source of this T cell receptor beta chain is a study of shared clonotypes between healthy human individuals. Study-wide points: For naive CD4 cells, 4.5% to 6.5% of clonotypes were shared across a handful of donors.

Genomic DNA (from each subset) was split evenly across several immunoSEQ plates. Profiled with immunoSEQ multiplex PCR; TCRdb holds only in-frame clones, not every one. Here the sample spans approximately 1.9 million clones, 93% being singletons. As defined, naive CD8 cells were CD45RO-negative and positively selected for CCR7, with terminally differentiated effector memory CD45RA+ cells excluded. A remark on this clone: Antigen unknown.

The length of the CDR3 is 13 residues. Germline CDR1 MNHEY, CDR2 SMNVEV (reference sequence). V lost 5 bases to trimming and J lost 4 bases, with 11 bases between them. Sequences were obtained from naive CD8+ T cells from PBMCs. The chain employs TRBV27 and TRBJ2-5; D not resolved. The TCR originated in a man younger than 35 in good health. Some clones in this sample may be carry-over from other donors' samples. The CDR3 loop reads CASSLNPLETQYF. Written as DNA, the CDR3 is TGTGCCAGCAGTCTCAATCCTTTAGAGACCCAGTACTTC.